These T cell receptor beta chains were read from a single sample in a study of cytomegalovirus exposure and HLA in healthy donors. Sequencing used immunoSEQ multiplex PCR; TCRdb keeps in-frame clones, though not all of them. The data include over 90,000 clones; the top ten clones carry about 3%. Sequencing was done on a sample of PBMCs. These receptors were taken from a man aged 35 to 55 in good health and CMV-seronegative. Both conserved end residues are part of each CDR3. D genes are given only for firm matches.

d_gene	v_gene	j_gene	CDR3aa	CDR3nt
-	TRBV6-5	TRBJ2-7	CASSYSYLDSYEQYF	TGTGCCAGCAGTTACTCATATCTGGACAGCTACGAGCAGTACTTC
TRBD2	TRBV10-1	TRBJ2-3	CASSESTWGSGDTDTQYF	TGCGCCAGCAGTGAGTCAACTTGGGGTAGCGGGGACACAGATACGCAGTATTTT
-	TRBV7-8	TRBJ2-1	CASSEHRLGGYEQFF	TGTGCCAGCAGCGAACATCGACTAGGCGGGTATGAGCAGTTCTTC
TRBD2	TRBV10-3	TRBJ2-2	CAIRRTSGRGTGELFF	TGTGCCATCAGGCGAACTAGCGGGAGGGGCACCGGGGAGCTGTTTTTT
-	TRBV19	TRBJ2-3	CASSMMSNTDTQYF	TGTGCCAGTAGTATGATGAGTAACACAGATACGCAGTATTTT
-	TRBV15	TRBJ1-4	CATSRQVATNEKLFF	TGTGCCACCAGCAGACAGGTCGCAACTAATGAAAAACTGTTTTTT
-	TRBV7-9	TRBJ2-1	CASSYRNRDYEQFF	TGTGCCAGCAGCTACCGGAACAGGGATTATGAGCAGTTCTTC
TRBD2	TRBV2	TRBJ2-5	CASSRRLAGGGISQETQYF	TGTGCCAGCAGCCGTAGACTAGCGGGGGGGGGCATTTCCCAAGAGACCCAGTACTTC
TRBD2	TRBV10-3	TRBJ2-7	CAISRAGGGDEQYF	TGTGCCATCAGCCGAGCGGGAGGGGGCGACGAGCAGTACTTC
-	TRBV5-6	TRBJ1-6	CASSSYLDSPLHF	TGTGCCAGCAGCTCCTACCTGGATTCACCCCTCCACTTT
-	TRBV2	TRBJ1-1	CASSLALANTEAFF	TGTGCCAGCAGCCTAGCTTTGGCGAACACTGAAGCTTTCTTT
TRBD2	TRBV10-3	TRBJ2-5	CAIPRSKTSTDQETQYF	TGTGCCATCCCTCGCTCGAAGACTAGCACGGACCAAGAGACCCAGTACTTC
-	TRBV2	TRBJ2-3	CASSAGLDTQYF	TGTGCCAGCAGCGCGGGACTTGATACGCAGTATTTT
TRBD1	TRBV28	TRBJ2-7	CASNPDRGQYEQYF	TGTGCCAGTAACCCGGACAGGGGGCAGTACGAGCAGTACTTC
-	TRBV6-5	TRBJ1-5	CASRTTHLGNQPQHF	TGTGCCAGCAGAACGACTCATCTTGGGAATCAGCCCCAGCATTTT
TRBD1	TRBV9	TRBJ1-2	CASSVGGRLGQGGGYTF	TGTGCCAGCAGCGTAGGGGGGCGTCTCGGACAGGGAGGCGGCTACACCTTC
-	TRBV7-8	TRBJ1-1	CASSLGTPKDTEAFF	TGTGCCAGCAGCCTCGGGACACCCAAGGACACTGAAGCTTTCTTT
-	TRBV7-8	TRBJ1-4	CASSLGQFATNEKLFF	TGTGCCAGCAGCTTAGGGCAGTTTGCAACTAATGAAAAACTGTTTTTT
-	TRBV5-1	TRBJ2-3	CASSLEGADTQYF	TGCGCCAGCAGCTTGGAAGGGGCAGATACGCAGTATTTT
TRBD2	TRBV19	TRBJ2-3	CASNPGGITDTQYF	TGTGCCAGTAACCCGGGAGGGATCACAGATACGCAGTATTTT
-	TRBV28	TRBJ2-7	CASSLTGRALYEQYF	TGTGCCAGCAGTCTTACCGGTCGTGCTCTCTACGAGCAGTACTTC
-	TRBV27	TRBJ2-3	CASSEEDSYTDTQYF	TGTGCCAGCAGTGAGGAAGACTCGTACACAGATACGCAGTATTTT
-	TRBV5-1	TRBJ2-4	CASSPGELLAKNIQYF	TGCGCCAGCAGCCCGGGGGAACTACTAGCCAAAAACATTCAGTACTTC
-	TRBV28	TRBJ1-5	CASSIGSTKGAQHF	TGTGCCAGCAGTATCGGCAGTACTAAAGGAGCCCAGCATTTT
-	TRBV10-3	TRBJ2-1	CAISESGRGDEQFF	TGTGCCATCAGTGAGTCGGGGAGAGGTGATGAGCAGTTCTTC
-	TRBV13	TRBJ2-7	CASSVTYEQYF	TGTGCCAGCAGCGTAACCTACGAGCAGTACTTC
TRBD1	TRBV28	TRBJ1-5	CASISGTGGSNQPQHF	TGTGCCAGCATTTCAGGAACAGGGGGAAGCAATCAGCCCCAGCATTTT
TRBD2	TRBV5-1	TRBJ2-2	CASSLAASGSTNTGELFF	TGCGCCAGCAGCTTGGCGGCTAGCGGGAGTACGAACACCGGGGAGCTGTTTTTT
-	TRBV27	TRBJ2-7	CASSLVGVGYEQYF	TGTGCCAGCAGTTTGGTGGGAGTAGGGTACGAGCAGTACTTC
-	TRBV5-6	TRBJ1-2	CASSLSTAGYSPNYGYTF	TGTGCCAGCAGCTTGAGTACTGCGGGTTACAGCCCTAACTATGGCTACACCTTC
TRBD2	TRBV11-2	TRBJ2-7	CASSPGLAGYEQYF	TGTGCCAGCAGCCCGGGGCTAGCGGGGTACGAGCAGTACTTC
TRBD2	TRBV2	TRBJ2-3	CASFQSGSPTDTQYF	TGTGCCAGCTTCCAGAGCGGGAGCCCCACAGATACGCAGTATTTT
TRBD1	TRBV23-1	TRBJ2-4	CASSQSRGGSAKNIQYF	TGCGCCAGCAGTCAATCGAGAGGGGGCTCTGCCAAAAACATTCAGTACTTC
-	TRBV15	TRBJ1-5	CATSRRDIYSNQPQHF	TGTGCCACCAGCCGTCGGGACATATATAGCAATCAGCCCCAGCATTTT
-	TRBV5-5	TRBJ2-2	CASSRGGGTNTGELFF	TGTGCCAGCAGCCGGGGAGGGGGGACGAACACCGGGGAGCTGTTTTTT
TRBD1	TRBV9	TRBJ1-4	CASSRDREDEKLFF	TGTGCCAGCAGCAGGGACAGGGAGGATGAAAAGCTGTTTTTT
-	TRBV19	TRBJ2-7	CASSITGGGSYEQYF	TGTGCCAGTAGTATTACAGGTGGGGGGTCCTACGAGCAGTACTTC
TRBD2	TRBV27	TRBJ2-1	CASSLPSSGTRNGEQFF	TGTGCCAGCAGTTTACCATCTAGCGGGACTCGTAACGGTGAGCAGTTCTTC
TRBD1	TRBV7-9	TRBJ1-2	CASSLGQRDGYTF	TGTGCCAGCAGCTTGGGACAGAGAGATGGCTACACCTTC
TRBD2	TRBV19	TRBJ2-3	CACRTQGLAGSTDTQYF	TGTGCCTGTAGAACTCAGGGACTAGCGGGTAGCACAGATACGCAGTATTTT
-	TRBV5-1	TRBJ2-4	CASSPDVGVRRNIQYF	TGCGCCAGCAGCCCCGACGTCGGGGTAAGGAGAAACATTCAGTACTTC
TRBD2	TRBV5-4	TRBJ2-1	CASSLDSHGGDEQFF	TGTGCCAGCAGCTTGGACAGCCACGGGGGGGATGAGCAGTTCTTC
TRBD1	TRBV6-6	TRBJ2-7	CASSRQGASSYEQYF	TGTGCCAGCAGTAGACAGGGGGCTAGCTCCTACGAGCAGTACTTC
-	TRBV2	TRBJ1-2	CASKSGPYGYTF	TGTGCCAGCAAGTCAGGGCCCTATGGCTACACCTTC